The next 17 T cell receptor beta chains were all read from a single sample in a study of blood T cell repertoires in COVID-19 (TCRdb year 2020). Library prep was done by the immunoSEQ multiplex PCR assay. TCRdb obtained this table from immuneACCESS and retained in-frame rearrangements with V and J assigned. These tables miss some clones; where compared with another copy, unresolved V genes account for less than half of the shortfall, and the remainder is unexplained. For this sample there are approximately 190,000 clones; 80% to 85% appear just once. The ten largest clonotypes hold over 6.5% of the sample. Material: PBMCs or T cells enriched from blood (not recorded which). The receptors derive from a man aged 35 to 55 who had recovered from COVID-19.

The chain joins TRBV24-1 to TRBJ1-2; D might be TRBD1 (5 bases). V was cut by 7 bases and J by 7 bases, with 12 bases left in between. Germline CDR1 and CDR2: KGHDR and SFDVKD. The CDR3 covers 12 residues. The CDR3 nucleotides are TGTGCCACCAGAGGAACAGGCGGTGGCTACACCTTC. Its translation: CATRGTGGGYTF.

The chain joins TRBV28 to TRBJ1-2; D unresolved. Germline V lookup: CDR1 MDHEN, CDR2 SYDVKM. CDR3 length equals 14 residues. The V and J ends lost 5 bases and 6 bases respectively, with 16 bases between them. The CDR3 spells CASSLLTGYNGYTF. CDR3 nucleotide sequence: TGTGCCAGCAGTCTATTAACGGGTTACAATGGCTACACCTTC.

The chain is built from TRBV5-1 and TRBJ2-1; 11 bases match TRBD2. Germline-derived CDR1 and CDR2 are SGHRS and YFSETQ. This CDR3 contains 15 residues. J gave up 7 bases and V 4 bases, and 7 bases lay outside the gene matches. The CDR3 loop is CASSRLAGMGNEQFF. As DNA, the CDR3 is TGCGCCAGCAGCCGACTAGCGGGGATGGGGAATGAGCAGTTCTTC.

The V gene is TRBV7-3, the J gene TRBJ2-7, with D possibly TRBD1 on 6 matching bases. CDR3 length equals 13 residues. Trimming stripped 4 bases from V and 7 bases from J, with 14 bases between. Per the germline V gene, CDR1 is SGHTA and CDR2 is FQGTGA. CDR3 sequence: CASSSLQGGEQYF. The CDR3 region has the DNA TGTGCCAGCAGCTCATTACAGGGCGGGGAGCAGTACTTC.

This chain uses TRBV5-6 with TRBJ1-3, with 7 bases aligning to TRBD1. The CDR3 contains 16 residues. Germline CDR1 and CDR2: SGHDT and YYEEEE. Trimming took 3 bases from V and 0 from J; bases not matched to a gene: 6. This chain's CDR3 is CASSSGDRRSGNTIYF. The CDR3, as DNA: TGTGCCAGCAGCTCCGGGGACAGACGCTCTGGAAACACCATATATTTT. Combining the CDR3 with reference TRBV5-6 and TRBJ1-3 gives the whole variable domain DAGVTQSPTHLIKTRGQQVTLRCSPKSGHDTVSWYQQALGQGPQFIFQYYEEEERQRGNFPDRFSGHQFPNYSSELNVNALLLGDSALYLCASSSGDRRSGNTIYFGEGSWLTVV.

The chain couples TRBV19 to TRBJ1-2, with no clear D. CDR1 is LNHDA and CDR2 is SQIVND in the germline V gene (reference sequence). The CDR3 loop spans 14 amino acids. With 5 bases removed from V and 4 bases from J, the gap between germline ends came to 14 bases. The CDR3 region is CASSPRAGSYGYTF. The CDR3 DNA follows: TGTGCCAGTAGTCCAAGGGCGGGGAGCTATGGCTACACCTTC.

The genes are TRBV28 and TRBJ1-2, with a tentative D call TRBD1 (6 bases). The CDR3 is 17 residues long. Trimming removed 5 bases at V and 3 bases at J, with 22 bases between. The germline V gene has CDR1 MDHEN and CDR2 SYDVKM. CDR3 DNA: TGTGCCAGCAGTCGAAGGGGAGGGGGAAGGGTGGACTATGGCTACACCTTC. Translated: CASSRRGGGRVDYGYTF.

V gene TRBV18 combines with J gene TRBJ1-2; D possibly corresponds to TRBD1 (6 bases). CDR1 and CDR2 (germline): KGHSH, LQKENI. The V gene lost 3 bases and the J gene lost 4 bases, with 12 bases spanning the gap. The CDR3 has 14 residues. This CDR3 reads CASSPIAGVYGYTF. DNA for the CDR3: TGTGCCAGCTCACCTATTGCAGGGGTCTATGGCTACACCTTC.

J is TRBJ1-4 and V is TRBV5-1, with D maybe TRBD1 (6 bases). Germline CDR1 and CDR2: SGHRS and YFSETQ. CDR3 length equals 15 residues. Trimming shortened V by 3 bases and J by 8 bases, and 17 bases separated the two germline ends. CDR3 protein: CASSSQRGRGEKLFF. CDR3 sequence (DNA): TGCGCCAGCAGCTCCCAGAGGGGGAGGGGAGAAAAACTGTTTTTT.

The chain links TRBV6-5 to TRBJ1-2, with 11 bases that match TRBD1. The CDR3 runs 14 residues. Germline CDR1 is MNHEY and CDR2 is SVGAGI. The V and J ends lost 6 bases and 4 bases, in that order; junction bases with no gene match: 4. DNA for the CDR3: TGTGCCAGCAGAGGGACAGGGGGACTCTATGGCTACACCTTC. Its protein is CASRGTGGLYGYTF.

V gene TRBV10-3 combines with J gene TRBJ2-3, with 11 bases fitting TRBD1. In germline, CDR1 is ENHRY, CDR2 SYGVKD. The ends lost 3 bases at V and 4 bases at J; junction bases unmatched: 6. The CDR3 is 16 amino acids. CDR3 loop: CAISEGTGGFPDTQYF. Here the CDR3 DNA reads TGTGCCATCAGTGAAGGGACAGGGGGTTTTCCAGATACGCAGTATTTT.

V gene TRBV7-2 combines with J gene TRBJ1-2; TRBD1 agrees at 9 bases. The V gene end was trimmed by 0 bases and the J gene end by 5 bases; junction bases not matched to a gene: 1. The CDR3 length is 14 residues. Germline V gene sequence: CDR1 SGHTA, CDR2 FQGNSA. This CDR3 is CASSLAQGAYGYTF. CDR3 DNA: TGTGCCAGCAGCTTAGCACAGGGGGCTTATGGCTACACCTTC.

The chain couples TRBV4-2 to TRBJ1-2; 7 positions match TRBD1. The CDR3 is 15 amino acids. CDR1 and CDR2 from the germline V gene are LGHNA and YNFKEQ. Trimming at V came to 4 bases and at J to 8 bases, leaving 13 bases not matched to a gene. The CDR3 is CASSLQGKGVEGYTF. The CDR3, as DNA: TGTGCCAGCAGCCTACAGGGGAAGGGAGTTGAAGGCTACACCTTC.

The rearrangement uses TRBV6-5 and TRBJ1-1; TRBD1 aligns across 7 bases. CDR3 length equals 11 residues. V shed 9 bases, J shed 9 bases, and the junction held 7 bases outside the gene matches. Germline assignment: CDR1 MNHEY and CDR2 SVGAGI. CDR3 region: CASNRQGKAFF. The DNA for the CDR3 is TGTGCCAGTAATAGACAGGGAAAAGCTTTCTTT.

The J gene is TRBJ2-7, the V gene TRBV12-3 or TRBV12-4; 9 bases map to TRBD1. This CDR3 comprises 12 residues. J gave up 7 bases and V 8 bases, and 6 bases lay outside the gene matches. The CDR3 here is CASGQGLREQYF. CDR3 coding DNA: TGTGCCAGCGGACAGGGGCTGAGGGAGCAGTACTTC.

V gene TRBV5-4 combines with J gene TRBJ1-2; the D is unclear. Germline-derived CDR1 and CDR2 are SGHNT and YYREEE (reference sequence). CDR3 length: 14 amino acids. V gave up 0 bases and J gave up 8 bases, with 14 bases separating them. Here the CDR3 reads CASSLVGNNGGYTF. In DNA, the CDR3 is TGTGCCAGCAGCTTGGTAGGCAATAACGGGGGCTACACCTTC. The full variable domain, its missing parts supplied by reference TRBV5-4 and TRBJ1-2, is ETGVTQSPTHLIKTRGQQVTLRCSSQSGHNTVSWYQQALGQGPQFIFQYYREEENGRGNFPPRFSGLQFPNYSSELNVNALELDDSALYLCASSLVGNNGGYTFGSGTRLTVV.

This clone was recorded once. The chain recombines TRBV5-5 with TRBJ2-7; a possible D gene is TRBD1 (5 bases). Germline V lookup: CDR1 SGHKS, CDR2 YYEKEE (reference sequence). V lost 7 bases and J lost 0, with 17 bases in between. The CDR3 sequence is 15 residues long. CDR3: CASDSGNTHSYEQYF. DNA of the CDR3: TGTGCCAGCGACAGTGGGAACACCCACTCCTACGAGCAGTACTTC.